A selection of T cell receptor beta chains follows, all from one sample in a study of PD-1 blockade in classical Hodgkin lymphoma. The data were produced by immunoSEQ multiplex PCR, yet TCRdb's version contains in-frame clones alone and is incomplete. Here the sample spans tens of thousands of clones, around nine tenths being singletons. Sequencing used peripheral blood mononuclear cells (PBMCs), obtained before the fourth cycle of nivolumab. The receptor source for this set is a human donor with classical Hodgkin lymphoma. Both conserved end residues are part of each CDR3. A D gene is named only where the DNA matches it firmly. Rows may omit the clone size; those that give it use once, few, many or a size class.

j_call v_call clone_size d_call cdr3_nt cdr3_aa
TRBJ2-7 TRBV6-5 NA NA TGTGCCAGCAGTTCACCCGACAGGATCTACGAGCAGTACTTC CASSSPDRIYEQYF
TRBJ1-2 TRBV5-6 NA TRBD1 TGTGCCAGCAGCTTGGGACAGGGCGCAGCAGTTAACTATGGCTACACCTTC CASSLGQGAAVNYGYTF
TRBJ2-7 TRBV30 NA NA TGTGCCTGGATCCCCCGGGCTAGTTCCCTTTTGGAGCAGTACTTC CAWIPRASSLLEQYF
TRBJ2-3 TRBV19 few TRBD1 TGTGCCAGTAGTATTCGAGGGGGCCCAGCAGGTACGCAGTATTTT CASSIRGGPAGTQYF
TRBJ1-5 TRBV2 many NA TGTGCCAGCAATGGGGGTAATCAGCCCCAGCATTTT CASNGGNQPQHF
TRBJ1-2 TRBV7-9 NA NA TGTGCCAGCAGCTTTAGGGACGCCCTTAACTATGGCTACACCTTC CASSFRDALNYGYTF
TRBJ1-6 TRBV6-5 NA TRBD1 TGTGCCAGCAGTGGAGACAGGGAGAATTCACCCCTCCACTTT CASSGDRENSPLHF
TRBJ2-7 TRBV7-2 NA NA TGTGCCAGCAGCCTCCCCAGGACTGCCTCCTACGAGCAGTACTTC CASSLPRTASYEQYF
TRBJ2-1 TRBV11-3 NA TRBD1 TGTGCCAGCAGCTCCGGGACAGGGGTATCCAATGAGCAGTTCTTC CASSSGTGVSNEQFF
TRBJ1-1 TRBV6-1 NA NA TGTGCCAGCAGTGAAACCTTCGTCACTGAAGCTTTCTTT CASSETFVTEAFF
TRBJ1-2 TRBV7-8 NA NA TGTGCCAGCAGCTTTGGACAAATCTATGGCTACACCTTC CASSFGQIYGYTF
TRBJ2-7 TRBV19 NA TRBD1 TGTGCCAGTAGTCCCGGACAGGGGCTATACGAGCAGTACTTC CASSPGQGLYEQYF
TRBJ1-1 TRBV12-5 NA TRBD1 TGTGCTAGTGGTTTGGTACCATTGTTGGGACAGAAGAACACTGAAGCTTTCTTT CASGLVPLLGQKNTEAFF
TRBJ1-4 TRBV19 NA NA TGTGCCAGTAGAACCCCCCCGGATGAAAAACTGTTTTTT CASRTPPDEKLFF
TRBJ1-6 TRBV11-2 NA NA TGTGCCAGCAGTTCTAGCCTGGGGGGCTATAATTCACCCCTCCACTTT CASSSSLGGYNSPLHF
TRBJ1-1 TRBV6-6 NA NA TGTGCCAGCAGTCCACTGGTTGGCGGGACTGAAGCTTTCTTT CASSPLVGGTEAFF
TRBJ1-1 TRBV27 NA TRBD1 TGTGCCAGCAGTTTAGGGACAGGGGTCGGAGAAGCTTTCTTT CASSLGTGVGEAFF
TRBJ1-1 TRBV4-1 NA NA TGCGCCAGCAGCCAAGACCTAGGGGATGCTTTCTTT CASSQDLGDAFF
TRBJ1-2 TRBV7-6 NA NA TGTGCCAGCAGCTTAGCGCGGTACAGGTCTAACTATGGCTACACCTTC CASSLARYRSNYGYTF
TRBJ1-5 TRBV30 NA NA TGTGCCTGGAGCCCCGGTAGGAGGGAGCAACAGCCCCAGCATTTT CAWSPGRREQQPQHF
TRBJ2-4 TRBV18 NA NA TGTGCCAGCTCACCCGGCCCCGGGGACAAAGTGGAAAACATTCAGTACTTC CASSPGPGDKVENIQYF
TRBJ1-1 TRBV5-4 NA NA TGTGCCAGCAGCGTCGCCGGGGGAGGGACTGAAGCTTTCTTT CASSVAGGGTEAFF
TRBJ2-7 TRBV11-2 NA NA TGTGCCAGCAGCTTAGATCCCGGCAAGTCCTACGAGCAGTACTTC CASSLDPGKSYEQYF
TRBJ2-3 TRBV7-9 NA NA TGTGCCAGCAGCGGAGACCCGGGCAGTGGTAGCTCGGGCACAGATACGCAGTATTTT CASSGDPGSGSSGTDTQYF
TRBJ2-2 TRBV29-1 NA TRBD1 TGCAGCGTTGAGGAAGGCCAGGGGGCGACCGGGGAGCTGTTTTTT CSVEEGQGATGELFF
TRBJ2-3 TRBV5-6 NA NA TGTGCCAGCAGCGACACCGTTAATACAGATACGCAGTATTTT CASSDTVNTDTQYF
TRBJ1-1 TRBV30 NA NA TGTGTTGAAGGGCCGCGCTTAAGTTATGAAGCTTTCTTT CVEGPRLSYEAFF
TRBJ2-1 TRBV6-1 NA NA TGTGCCAGCAGTGTCGGCAAAGCCAATGAGCAGTTCTTC CASSVGKANEQFF
TRBJ2-7 TRBV4-2 NA NA TGTGCCAGCAGCTTGGGATTTGGCGTCTACGAGCAGTACTTC CASSLGFGVYEQYF
TRBJ1-5 TRBV6-4 NA TRBD1 TGTGCCAGCAGTGACTCCTTCGTACAGGGGGGCAATCAGCCCCAGCATTTT CASSDSFVQGGNQPQHF
TRBJ2-3 TRBV28 NA NA TGTGCCACCACGTTGGCTGCAGATACGCAGTATTTT CATTLAADTQYF
TRBJ2-2 TRBV19 NA NA TGTGCCAGTAGTACAGGGGTACGGAACACCGGGGAGCTGTTTTTT CASSTGVRNTGELFF
TRBJ1-6 TRBV4-3 once NA TGCGCCAGCAGCCAAGATGAAACGGGATCGTATTCACCCCTCCACTTT CASSQDETGSYSPLHF
TRBJ1-3 TRBV18 NA NA TGTGCCAGCTCACAAGGGACATCCCTATCTGGAAACACCATATATTTT CASSQGTSLSGNTIYF
TRBJ2-7 TRBV7-9 NA NA TGTGCCAGCAGCTCCGCCCCCGACAGGCGATTTTCCTACGAGCAGTACTTC CASSSAPDRRFSYEQYF
TRBJ1-1 TRBV29-1 NA NA TGCAGCGTTGCGTACGCGTACACTGAAGCTTTCTTT CSVAYAYTEAFF
TRBJ2-5 TRBV7-2 NA NA TGTGCCAGCAGCTTTTTCATCCAAGAGACCCAGTACTTC CASSFFIQETQYF
TRBJ2-3 TRBV2 NA TRBD1 TGTGCCAGCAGTGAAGCGCAGGGGACAGGGGGAGATACGCAGTATTTT CASSEAQGTGGDTQYF
TRBJ2-4 TRBV9 NA NA TGTGCCAGCAGCGGGGGGACGGATCTAGCCAAAAACATTCAGTACTTC CASSGGTDLAKNIQYF
TRBJ1-5 TRBV19 NA NA TGTGCCAGTAGGCAGGTTAGCAATCAGCCCCAGCATTTT CASRQVSNQPQHF
TRBJ1-1 TRBV9 NA NA TGTGCCAGCAGCGTCACGTTCAGTGGCGAAGCTTTCTTT CASSVTFSGEAFF
TRBJ1-5 TRBV21-1 NA NA TGTGCCAGCAGCACGGGGCAGGACACCGAGGGGGGAAATCAGCCCCAGCATTTT CASSTGQDTEGGNQPQHF
TRBJ1-3 TRBV15 NA NA TGTGCCACCAGCAGGGACGTTCGGACCTCTGGAAACACCATATATTTT CATSRDVRTSGNTIYF
TRBJ2-5 TRBV10-2 NA TRBD2 TGCGCCAGCAGTGACCCGGGACTAGCGGGCGAAGAGACCCAGTACTTC CASSDPGLAGEETQYF
TRBJ1-5 TRBV4-3 NA TRBD1 TGCGCCAGCAGCCAAAAGGGACAGGGTGGACAGCCCCAGCATTTT CASSQKGQGGQPQHF